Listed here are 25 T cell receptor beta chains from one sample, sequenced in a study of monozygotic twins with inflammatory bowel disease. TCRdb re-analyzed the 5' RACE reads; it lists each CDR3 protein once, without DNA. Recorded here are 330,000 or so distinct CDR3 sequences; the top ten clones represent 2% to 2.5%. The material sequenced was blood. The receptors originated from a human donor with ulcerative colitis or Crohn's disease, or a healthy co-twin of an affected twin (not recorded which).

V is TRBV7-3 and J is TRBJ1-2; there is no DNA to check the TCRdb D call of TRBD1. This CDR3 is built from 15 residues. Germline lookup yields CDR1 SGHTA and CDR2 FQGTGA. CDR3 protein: CASSSVVGTPEGYTF.

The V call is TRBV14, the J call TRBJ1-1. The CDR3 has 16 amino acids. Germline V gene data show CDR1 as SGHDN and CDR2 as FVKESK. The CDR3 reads CASSPLTAGELSRAFF. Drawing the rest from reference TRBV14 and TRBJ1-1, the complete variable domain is EAGVTQFPSHSVIEKGQTVTLRCDPISGHDNLYWYRRVMGKEIKFLLHFVKESKQDESGMPNNRFLAERTGGTYSTLKVQPAELEDSGVYFCASSPLTAGELSRAFFGQGTRLTVV.

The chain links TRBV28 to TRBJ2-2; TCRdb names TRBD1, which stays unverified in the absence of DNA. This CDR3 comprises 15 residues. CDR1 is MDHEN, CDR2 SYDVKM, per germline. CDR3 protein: CASSPLNRVTGELFF.

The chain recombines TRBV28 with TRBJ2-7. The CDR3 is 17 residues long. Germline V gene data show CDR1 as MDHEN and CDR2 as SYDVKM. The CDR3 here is CASSLGQVLLRAYEQYF.

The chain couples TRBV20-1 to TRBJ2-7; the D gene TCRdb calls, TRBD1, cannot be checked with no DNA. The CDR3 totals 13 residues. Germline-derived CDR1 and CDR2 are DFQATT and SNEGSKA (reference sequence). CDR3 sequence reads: CSGRTANSYEQYF.

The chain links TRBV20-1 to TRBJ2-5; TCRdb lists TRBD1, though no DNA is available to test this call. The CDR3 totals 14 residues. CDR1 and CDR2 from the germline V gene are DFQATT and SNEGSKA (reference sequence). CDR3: CSAKTGGNQETQYF.

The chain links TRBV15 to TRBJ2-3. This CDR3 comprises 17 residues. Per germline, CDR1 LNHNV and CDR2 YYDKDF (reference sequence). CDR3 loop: CATSRDLRPDSTDTQYF.

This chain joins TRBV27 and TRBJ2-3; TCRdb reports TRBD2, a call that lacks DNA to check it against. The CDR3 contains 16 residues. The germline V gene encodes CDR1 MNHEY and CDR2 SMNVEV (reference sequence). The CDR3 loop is CASTKRGVFESDTQYF.

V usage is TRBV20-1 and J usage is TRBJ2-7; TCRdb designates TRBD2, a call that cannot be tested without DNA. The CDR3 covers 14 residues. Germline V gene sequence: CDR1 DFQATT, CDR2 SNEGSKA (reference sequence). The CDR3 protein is CSARGLAGNYEQYF.

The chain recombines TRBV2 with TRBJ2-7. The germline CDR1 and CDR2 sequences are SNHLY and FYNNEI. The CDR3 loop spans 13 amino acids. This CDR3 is CASMDRASYEQYF.

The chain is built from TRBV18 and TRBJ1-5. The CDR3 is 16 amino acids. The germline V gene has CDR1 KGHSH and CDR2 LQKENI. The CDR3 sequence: CASSLQGANSNQPQHF. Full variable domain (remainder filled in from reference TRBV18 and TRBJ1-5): NAGVMQNPRHLVRRRGQEARLRCSPMKGHSHVYWYRQLPEEGLKFMVYLQKENIIDESGMPKERFSAEFPKEGPSILRIQQVVRGDSAAYFCASSLQGANSNQPQHFGDGTRLSIL.

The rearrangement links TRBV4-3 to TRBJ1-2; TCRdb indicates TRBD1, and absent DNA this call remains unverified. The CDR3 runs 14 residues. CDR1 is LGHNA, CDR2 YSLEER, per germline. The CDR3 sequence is CASSQQTQGTGYTF.

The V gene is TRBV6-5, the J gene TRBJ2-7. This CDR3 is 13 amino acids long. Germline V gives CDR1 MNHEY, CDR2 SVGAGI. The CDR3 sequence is CAASEGPLYEQYF.

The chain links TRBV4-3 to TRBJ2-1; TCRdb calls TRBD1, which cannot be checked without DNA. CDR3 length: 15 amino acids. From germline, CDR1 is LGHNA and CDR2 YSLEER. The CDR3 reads CASSHFRTGYNEQFF.

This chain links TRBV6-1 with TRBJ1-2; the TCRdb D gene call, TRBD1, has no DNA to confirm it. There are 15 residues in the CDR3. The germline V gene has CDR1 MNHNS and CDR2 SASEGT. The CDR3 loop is CASRSRTGGGYGYTF.

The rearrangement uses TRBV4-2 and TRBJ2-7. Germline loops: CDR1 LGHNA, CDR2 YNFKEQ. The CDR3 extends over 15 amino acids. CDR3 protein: CASSQDLAGVYEQYF.

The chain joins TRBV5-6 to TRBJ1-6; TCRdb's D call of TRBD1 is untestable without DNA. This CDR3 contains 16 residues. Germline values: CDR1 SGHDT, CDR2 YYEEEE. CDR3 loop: CASSLERGQGTTPLHF.

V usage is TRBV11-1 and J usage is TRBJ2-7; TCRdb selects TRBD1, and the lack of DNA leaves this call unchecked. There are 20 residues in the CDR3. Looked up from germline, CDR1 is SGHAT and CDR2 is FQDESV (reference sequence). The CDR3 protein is CASSLRWPDRDPSSSYEQYF.

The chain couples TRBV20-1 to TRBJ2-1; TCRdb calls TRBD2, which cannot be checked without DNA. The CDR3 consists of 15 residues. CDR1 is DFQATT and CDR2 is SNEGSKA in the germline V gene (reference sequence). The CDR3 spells CSAVLIGRGSDEQFF.

The CDR3 sequence: CSAIRTSTPDGFF. V and J are TRBV20-1 and TRBJ2-1; TCRdb picks TRBD2, but there is no DNA to check that call. CDR1 DFQATT and CDR2 SNEGSKA come from the germline V gene (reference sequence). The length of the CDR3 is 13 residues.

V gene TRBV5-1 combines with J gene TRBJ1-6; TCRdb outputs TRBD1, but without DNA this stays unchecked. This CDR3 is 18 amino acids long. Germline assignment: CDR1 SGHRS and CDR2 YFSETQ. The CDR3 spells CASSPDGGASSYNSPLHF.

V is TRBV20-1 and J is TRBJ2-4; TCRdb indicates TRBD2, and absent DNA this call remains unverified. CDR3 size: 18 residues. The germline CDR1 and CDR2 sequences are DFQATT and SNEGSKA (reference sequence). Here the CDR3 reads CSAGNSGGFDSAKNIQYF.

CDR3 residues: CSARDPGGSTDTQYF. V usage is TRBV20-1 and J usage is TRBJ2-3; TCRdb proposes TRBD1, but this gene call is untestable without DNA. The CDR3 has 15 amino acids. Germline loops: CDR1 DFQATT, CDR2 SNEGSKA (reference sequence).

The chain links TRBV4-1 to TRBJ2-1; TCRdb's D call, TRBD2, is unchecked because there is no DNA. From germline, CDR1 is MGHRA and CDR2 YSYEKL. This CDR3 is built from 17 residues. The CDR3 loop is CASSQAPSGVTYNEQFF.

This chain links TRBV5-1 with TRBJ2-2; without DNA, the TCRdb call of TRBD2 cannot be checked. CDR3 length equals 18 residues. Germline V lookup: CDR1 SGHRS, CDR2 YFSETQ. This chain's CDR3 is CASRARQTSPSGTGELFF.